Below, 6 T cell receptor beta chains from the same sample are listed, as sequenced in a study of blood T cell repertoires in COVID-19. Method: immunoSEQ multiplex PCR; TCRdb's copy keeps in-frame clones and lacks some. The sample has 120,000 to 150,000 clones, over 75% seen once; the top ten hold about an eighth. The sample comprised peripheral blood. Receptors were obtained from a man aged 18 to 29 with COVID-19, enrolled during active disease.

CDR3 residues: CASSLLGGLGEKLFF. In DNA form, the CDR3 reads TGTGCCAGCAGCTTGCTGGGGGGGCTAGGCGAAAAACTGTTTTTT. This rearrangement joins TRBV5-5 to TRBJ1-4; weak D call: TRBD1 (6 bases). Germline lookup yields CDR1 SGHKS and CDR2 YYEKEE (reference sequence). The CDR3 loop spans 15 amino acids. V was cut by 1 base and J by 8 bases, with 15 bases left in between.

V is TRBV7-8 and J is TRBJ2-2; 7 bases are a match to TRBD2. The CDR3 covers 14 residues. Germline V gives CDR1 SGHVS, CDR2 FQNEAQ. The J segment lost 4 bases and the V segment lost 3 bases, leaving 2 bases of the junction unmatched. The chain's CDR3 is CASSFREGTGELFF. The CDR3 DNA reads TGTGCCAGCAGCTTCAGGGAGGGCACCGGGGAGCTGTTTTTT.

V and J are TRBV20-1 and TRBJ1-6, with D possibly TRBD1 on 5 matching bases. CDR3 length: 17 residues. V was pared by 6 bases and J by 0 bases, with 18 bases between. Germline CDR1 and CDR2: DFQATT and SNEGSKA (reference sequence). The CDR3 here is CSASDSPRSSYNSPLHF. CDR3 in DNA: TGCAGTGCCAGTGACAGTCCAAGGAGCTCCTATAATTCACCCCTCCACTTT.

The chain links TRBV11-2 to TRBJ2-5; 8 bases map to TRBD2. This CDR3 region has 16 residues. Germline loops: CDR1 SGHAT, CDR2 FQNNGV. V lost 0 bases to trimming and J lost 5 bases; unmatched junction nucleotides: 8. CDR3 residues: CASSLDRAGGVETQYF. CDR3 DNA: TGTGCCAGCAGCTTAGATCGGGCGGGAGGAGTGGAGACCCAGTACTTC.

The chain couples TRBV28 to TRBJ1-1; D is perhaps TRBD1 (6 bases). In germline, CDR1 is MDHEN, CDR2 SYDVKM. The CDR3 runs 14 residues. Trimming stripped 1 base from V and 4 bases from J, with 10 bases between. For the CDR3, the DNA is TGTGCCAGCAGTTTATTACGGACAGTCACTGAAGCTTTCTTT. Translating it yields CASSLLRTVTEAFF.

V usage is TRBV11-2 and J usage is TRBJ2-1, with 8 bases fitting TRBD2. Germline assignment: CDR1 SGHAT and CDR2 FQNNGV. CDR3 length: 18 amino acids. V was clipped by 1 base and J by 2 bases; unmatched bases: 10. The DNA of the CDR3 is TGTGCCAGCAGCTTAGGCCAACCTCAGCGGGAGCCCTACAATGAGCAGTTCTTC. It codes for CASSLGQPQREPYNEQFF.